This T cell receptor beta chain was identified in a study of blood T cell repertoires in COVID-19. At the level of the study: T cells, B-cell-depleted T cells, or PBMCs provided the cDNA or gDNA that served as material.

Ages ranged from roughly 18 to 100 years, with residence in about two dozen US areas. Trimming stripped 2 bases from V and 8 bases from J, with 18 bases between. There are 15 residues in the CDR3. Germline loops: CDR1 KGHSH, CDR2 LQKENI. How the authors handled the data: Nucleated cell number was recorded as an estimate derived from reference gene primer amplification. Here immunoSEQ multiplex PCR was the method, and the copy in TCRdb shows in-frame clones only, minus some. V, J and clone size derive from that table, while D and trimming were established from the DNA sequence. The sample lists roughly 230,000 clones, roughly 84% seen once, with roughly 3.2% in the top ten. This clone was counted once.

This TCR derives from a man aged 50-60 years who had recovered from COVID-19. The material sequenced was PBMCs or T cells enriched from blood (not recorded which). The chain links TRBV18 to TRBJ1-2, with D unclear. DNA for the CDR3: TGTGCCAGCTCACCAAGTGGTCCTAATGTAGTCGGCTACACCTTC. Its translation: CASSPSGPNVVGYTF.